Reported below is one T cell receptor beta chain. Its antigen is not known. Some clones are missing from TCRdb's copy, which holds only in-frame ones; the method was immunoSEQ multiplex PCR. The table shows some 38,000 clones, with approximately 80% occurring only once. Germline V gene lookup returns CDR1 MDHEN and CDR2 SYDVKM. Deletions cut 7 bases from V and 0 bases from J, with 10 bases between. The CDR3 runs 14 residues. Time point of the sample: week 23, last vaccination. Mutant IDH1 20-mer peptide, at 300 ug, made up each vaccine dose, with topical imiquimod. The record originates from a study of a mutant IDH1 vaccine in newly diagnosed glioma. Across the study: The start of vaccination came 4-6 weeks after radiotherapy alone, or with temozolomide cycles. Patients previously underwent radiotherapy, temozolomide, or both, and most underwent both. The treated population exhibited a male proportion of around 62%, a female proportion of roughly 40%, and a mean age of around 40 years.

The sample in question was PBMCs, obtained from a glioma patient whose treatment included an IDH1 peptide vaccine. The J gene is TRBJ2-1, the V gene TRBV28; D not certain. The clonotype was recovered from a man aged 40-49 years with glioma. CDR3: CASTPGRSYNEQFF. Written as DNA, the CDR3 is TGTGCCAGCACCCCCGGGCGCTCCTACAATGAGCAGTTCTTC. Full variable domain (outside the CDR3, taken from reference TRBV28 and TRBJ2-1): DVKVTQSSRYLVKRTGEKVFLECVQDMDHENMFWYRQDPGLGLRLIYFSYDVKMKEKGDIPEGYSVSREKKERFSLILESASTNQTSMYLCASTPGRSYNEQFFGPGTRLTVL.